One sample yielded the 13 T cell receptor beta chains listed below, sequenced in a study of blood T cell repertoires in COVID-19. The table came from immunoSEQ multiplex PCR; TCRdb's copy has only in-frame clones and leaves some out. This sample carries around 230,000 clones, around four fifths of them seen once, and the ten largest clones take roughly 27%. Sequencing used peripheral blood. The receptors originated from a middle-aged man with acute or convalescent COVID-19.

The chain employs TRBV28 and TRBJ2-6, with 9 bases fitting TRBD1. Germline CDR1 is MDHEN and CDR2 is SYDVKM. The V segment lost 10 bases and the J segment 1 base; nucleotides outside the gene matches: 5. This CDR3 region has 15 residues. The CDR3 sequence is CATWDRESGANVLTF. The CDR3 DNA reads TGTGCCACCTGGGACAGGGAATCTGGGGCCAACGTCCTGACTTTC.

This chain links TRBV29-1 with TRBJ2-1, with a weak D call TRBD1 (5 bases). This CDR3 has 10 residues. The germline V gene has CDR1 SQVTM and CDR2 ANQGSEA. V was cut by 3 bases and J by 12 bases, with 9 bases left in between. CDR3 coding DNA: TGCAGCGTTGATGAAGGGGTGCAGTTCTTC. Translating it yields CSVDEGVQFF.

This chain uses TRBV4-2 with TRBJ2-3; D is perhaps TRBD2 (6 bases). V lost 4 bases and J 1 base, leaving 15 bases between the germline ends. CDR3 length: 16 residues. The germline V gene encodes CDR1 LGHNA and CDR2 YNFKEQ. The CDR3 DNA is TGTGCCAGCAGCCCCCCGTCGACGGGGGGCACAGATACGCAGTATTTT. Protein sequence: CASSPPSTGGTDTQYF.

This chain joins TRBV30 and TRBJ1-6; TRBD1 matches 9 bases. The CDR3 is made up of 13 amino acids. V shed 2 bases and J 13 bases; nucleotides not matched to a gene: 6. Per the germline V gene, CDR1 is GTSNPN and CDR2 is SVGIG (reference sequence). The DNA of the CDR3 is TGTGCCTGGAGTCGGACAGGGGCGCGGCCCCTCCACTTT. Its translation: CAWSRTGARPLHF.

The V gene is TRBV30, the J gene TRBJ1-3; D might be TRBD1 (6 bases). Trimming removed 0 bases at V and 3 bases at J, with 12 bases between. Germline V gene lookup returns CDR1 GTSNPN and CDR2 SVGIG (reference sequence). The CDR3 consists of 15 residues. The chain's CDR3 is CAWSVGGSGGNTIYF. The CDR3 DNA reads TGTGCCTGGAGTGTAGGGGGATCCGGTGGAAACACCATATATTTT.

The CDR3 reads CASSPGQPNTEAFF. In DNA form, the CDR3 reads TGTGCCAGCAGCCCGGGACAGCCGAACACTGAAGCTTTCTTT. This chain connects TRBV6-5 to TRBJ1-1, with 7 nucleotides matching TRBD1. CDR1 MNHEY and CDR2 SVGAGI come from the germline V gene. V trimming: 6 bases; J trimming: 1 base; junction bases outside the gene matches: 5. CDR3 size: 14 residues.

The CDR3 DNA reads TGTGCCAGTAGTGCCTTGGACAGGGGGCTTAGGCAGCCCCAGCATTTT. It translates to CASSALDRGLRQPQHF. The chain couples TRBV19 to TRBJ1-5; 11 positions match TRBD1. The CDR3 runs 16 residues. Germline-derived CDR1 and CDR2 are LNHDA and SQIVND (reference sequence). The V segment lost 5 bases and the J segment 7 bases; nucleotides outside the gene matches: 10.

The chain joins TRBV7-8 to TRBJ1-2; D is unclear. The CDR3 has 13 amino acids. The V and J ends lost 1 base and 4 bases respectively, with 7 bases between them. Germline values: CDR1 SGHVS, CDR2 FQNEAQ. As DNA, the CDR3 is TGTGCCAGCAGCTTAGGCCCTACCTATGGCTACACCTTC. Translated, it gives CASSLGPTYGYTF.

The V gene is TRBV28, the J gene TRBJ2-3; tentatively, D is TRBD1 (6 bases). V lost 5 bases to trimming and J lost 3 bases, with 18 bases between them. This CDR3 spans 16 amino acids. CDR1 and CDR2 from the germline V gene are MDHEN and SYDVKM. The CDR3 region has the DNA TGTGCCAGCAGTAACCCGGACAGCGACTGGACAGATACGCAGTATTTT. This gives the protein CASSNPDSDWTDTQYF. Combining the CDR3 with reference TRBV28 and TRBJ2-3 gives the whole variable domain DVKVTQSSRYLVKRTGEKVFLECVQDMDHENMFWYRQDPGLGLRLIYFSYDVKMKEKGDIPEGYSVSREKKERFSLILESASTNQTSMYLCASSNPDSDWTDTQYFGPGTRLTVL.

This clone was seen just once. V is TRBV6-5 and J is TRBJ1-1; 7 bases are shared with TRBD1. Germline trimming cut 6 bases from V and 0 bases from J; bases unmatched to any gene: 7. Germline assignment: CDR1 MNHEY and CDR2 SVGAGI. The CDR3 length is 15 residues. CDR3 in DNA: TGTGCCAGCAGCCTATCTACAGGGGTGAACACTGAAGCTTTCTTT. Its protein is CASSLSTGVNTEAFF.

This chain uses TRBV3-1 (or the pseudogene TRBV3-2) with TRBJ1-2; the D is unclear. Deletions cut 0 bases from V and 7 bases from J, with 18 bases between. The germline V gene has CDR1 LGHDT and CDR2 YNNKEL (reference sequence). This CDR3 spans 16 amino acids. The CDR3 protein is CASSQDVGSYPIGYTF. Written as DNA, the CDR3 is TGTGCCAGCAGCCAAGATGTGGGCAGCTACCCCATTGGCTACACCTTC.

CDR3 nucleotide sequence: TGCGCCAGCAGCTTGGACAAGGGGACAGGGGAAGCAGATACGCAGTATTTT. It codes for CASSLDKGTGEADTQYF. This chain links TRBV5-1 with TRBJ2-3, with TRBD1 identical over 10 bases. The V and J ends lost 0 bases and 4 bases, in that order; junction bases with no gene match: 8. Germline CDR1 SGHRS, CDR2 YFSETQ. The CDR3 is 17 residues long. The variable domain in full, with the rest retrieved from reference TRBV5-1 and TRBJ2-3, is KAGVTQTPRYLIKTRGQQVTLSCSPISGHRSVSWYQQTPGQGLQFLFEYFSETQRNKGNFPGRFSGRQFSNSRSEMNVSTLELGDSALYLCASSLDKGTGEADTQYFGPGTRLTVL.

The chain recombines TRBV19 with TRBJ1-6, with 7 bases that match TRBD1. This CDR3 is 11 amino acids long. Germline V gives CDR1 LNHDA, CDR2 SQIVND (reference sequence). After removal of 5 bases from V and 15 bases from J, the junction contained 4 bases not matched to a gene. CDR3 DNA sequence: TGTGCCAGTAGTGACAGGGAGGACCTCCACTTT. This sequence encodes CASSDREDLHF. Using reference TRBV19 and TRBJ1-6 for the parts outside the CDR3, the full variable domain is DGGITQSPKYLFRKEGQNVTLSCEQNLNHDAMYWYRQDPGQGLRLIYYSQIVNDFQKGDIAEGYSVSREKKESFPLTVTSAQKNPTAFYLCASSDREDLHFGNGTRLTVT.